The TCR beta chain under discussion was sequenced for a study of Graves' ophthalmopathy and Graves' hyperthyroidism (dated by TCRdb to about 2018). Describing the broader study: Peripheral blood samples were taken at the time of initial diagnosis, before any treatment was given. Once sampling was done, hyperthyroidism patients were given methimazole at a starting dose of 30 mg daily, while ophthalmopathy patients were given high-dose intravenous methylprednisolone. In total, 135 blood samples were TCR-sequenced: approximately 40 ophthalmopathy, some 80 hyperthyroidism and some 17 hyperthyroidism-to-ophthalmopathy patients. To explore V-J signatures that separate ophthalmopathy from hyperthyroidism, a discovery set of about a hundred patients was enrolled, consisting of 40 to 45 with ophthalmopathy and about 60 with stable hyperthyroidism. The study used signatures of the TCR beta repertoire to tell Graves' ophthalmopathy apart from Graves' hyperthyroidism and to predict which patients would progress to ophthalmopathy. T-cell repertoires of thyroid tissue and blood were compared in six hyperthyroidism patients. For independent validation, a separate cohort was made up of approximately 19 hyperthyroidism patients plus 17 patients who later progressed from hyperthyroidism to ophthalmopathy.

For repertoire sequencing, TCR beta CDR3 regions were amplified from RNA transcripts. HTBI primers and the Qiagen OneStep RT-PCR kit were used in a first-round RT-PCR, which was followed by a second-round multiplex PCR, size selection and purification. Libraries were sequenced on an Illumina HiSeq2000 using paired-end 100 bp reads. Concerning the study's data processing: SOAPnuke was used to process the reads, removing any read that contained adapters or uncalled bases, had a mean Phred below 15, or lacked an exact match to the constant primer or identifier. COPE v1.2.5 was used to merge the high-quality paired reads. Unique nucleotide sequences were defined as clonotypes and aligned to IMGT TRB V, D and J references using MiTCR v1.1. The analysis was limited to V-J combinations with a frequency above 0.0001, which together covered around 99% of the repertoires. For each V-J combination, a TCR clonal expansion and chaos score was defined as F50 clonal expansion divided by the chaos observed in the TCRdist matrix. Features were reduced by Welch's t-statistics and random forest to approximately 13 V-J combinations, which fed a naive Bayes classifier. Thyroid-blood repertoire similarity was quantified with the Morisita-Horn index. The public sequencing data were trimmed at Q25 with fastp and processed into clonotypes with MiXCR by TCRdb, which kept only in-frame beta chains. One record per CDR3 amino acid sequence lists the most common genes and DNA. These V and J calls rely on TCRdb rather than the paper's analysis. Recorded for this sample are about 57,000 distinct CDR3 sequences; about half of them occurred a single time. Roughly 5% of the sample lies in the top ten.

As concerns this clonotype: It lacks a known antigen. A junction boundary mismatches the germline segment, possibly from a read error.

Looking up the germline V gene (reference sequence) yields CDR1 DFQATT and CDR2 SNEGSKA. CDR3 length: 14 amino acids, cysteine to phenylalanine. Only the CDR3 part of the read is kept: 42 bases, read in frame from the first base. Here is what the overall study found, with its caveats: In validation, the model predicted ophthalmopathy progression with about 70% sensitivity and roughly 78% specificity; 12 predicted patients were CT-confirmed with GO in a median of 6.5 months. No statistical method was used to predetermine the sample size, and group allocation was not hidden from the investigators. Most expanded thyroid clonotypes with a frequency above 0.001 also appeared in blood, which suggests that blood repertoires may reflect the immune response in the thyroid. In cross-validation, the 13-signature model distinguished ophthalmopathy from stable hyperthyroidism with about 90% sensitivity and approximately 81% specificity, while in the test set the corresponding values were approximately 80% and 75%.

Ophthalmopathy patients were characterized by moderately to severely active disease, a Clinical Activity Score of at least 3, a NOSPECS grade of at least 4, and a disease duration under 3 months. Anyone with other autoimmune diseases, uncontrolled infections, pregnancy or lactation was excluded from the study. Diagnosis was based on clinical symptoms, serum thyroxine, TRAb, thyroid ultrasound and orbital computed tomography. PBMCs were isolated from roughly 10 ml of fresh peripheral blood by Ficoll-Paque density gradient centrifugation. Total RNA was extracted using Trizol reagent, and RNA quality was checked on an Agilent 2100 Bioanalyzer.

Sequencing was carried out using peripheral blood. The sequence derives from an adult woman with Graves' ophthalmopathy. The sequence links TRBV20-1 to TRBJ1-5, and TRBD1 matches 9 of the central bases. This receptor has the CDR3 CGARVTGGNQSQHF. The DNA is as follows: TGCGGTGCTAGGGTTACAGGGGGCAATCAGTCCCAGCATTTT.